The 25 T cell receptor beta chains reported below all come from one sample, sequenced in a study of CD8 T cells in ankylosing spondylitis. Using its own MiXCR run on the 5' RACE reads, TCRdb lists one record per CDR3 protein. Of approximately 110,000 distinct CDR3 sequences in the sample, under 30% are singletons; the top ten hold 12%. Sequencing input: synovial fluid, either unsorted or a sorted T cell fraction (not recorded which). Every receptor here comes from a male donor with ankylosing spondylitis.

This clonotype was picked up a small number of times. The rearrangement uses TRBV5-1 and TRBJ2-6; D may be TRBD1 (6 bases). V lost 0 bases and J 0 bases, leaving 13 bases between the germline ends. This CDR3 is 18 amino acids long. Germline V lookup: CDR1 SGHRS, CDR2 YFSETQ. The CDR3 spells CASSLVTQGHSGANVLTF. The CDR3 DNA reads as TGCGCCAGCAGCTTGGTAACGCAGGGGCACTCTGGGGCCAACGTCCTGACTTTC. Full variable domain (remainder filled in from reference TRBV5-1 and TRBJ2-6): KAGVTQTPRYLIKTRGQQVTLSCSPISGHRSVSWYQQTPGQGLQFLFEYFSETQRNKGNFPGRFSGRQFSNSRSEMNVSTLELGDSALYLCASSLVTQGHSGANVLTFGAGSRLTVL.

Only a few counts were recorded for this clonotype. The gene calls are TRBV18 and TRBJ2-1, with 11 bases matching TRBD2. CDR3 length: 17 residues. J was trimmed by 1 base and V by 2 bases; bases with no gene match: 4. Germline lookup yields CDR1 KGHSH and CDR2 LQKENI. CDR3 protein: CASSPVTSGSSYNEQFF. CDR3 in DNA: TGTGCCAGCTCACCAGTCACTAGCGGGAGTTCCTACAATGAGCAGTTCTTC.

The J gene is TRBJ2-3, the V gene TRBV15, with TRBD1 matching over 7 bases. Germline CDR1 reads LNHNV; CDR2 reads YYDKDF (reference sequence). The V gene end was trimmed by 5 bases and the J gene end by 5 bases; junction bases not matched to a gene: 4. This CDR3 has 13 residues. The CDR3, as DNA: TGTGCCACCAGCGCCTACAGGGGAGATACGCAGTATTTT. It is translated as CATSAYRGDTQYF.

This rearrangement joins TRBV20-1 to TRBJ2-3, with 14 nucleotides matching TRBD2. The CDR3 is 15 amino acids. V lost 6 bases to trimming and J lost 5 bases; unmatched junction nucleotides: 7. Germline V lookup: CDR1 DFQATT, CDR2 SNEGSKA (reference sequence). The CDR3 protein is CSARLAGGSIDTQYF. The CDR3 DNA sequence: TGCAGTGCGAGACTAGCGGGAGGGAGTATAGATACGCAGTATTTT.

The CDR3 is CSVLPDRELASYGYTF. The CDR3 DNA reads TGCAGTGTTCTCCCGGACAGGGAATTGGCTAGCTATGGCTACACCTTC. The chain uses TRBV20-1 and TRBJ1-2; 8 bases are a match to TRBD1. The CDR3 sequence is 16 residues long. CDR1 DFQATT and CDR2 SNEGSKA come from the germline V gene (reference sequence). V shed 7 bases, J shed 4 bases, and the junction held 17 bases outside the gene matches.

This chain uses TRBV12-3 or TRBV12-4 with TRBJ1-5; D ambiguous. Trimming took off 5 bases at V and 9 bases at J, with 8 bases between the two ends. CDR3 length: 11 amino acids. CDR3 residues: CASSNMGPQHF. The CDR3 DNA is TGTGCCAGCAGTAATATGGGGCCCCAGCATTTT.

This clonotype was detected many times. The CDR3 sequence is CASSLSQTGGGRRNEQFF. As DNA, the CDR3 is TGTGCCAGCAGTTTATCCCAGACAGGGGGCGGGAGGAGGAATGAGCAGTTCTTC. The V gene is TRBV27, the J gene TRBJ2-1; the match to TRBD1 covers 10 bases. Germline trimming cut 0 bases from V and 7 bases from J; bases unmatched to any gene: 12. The CDR3 spans 18 residues. Germline V lookup: CDR1 MNHEY, CDR2 SMNVEV (reference sequence).

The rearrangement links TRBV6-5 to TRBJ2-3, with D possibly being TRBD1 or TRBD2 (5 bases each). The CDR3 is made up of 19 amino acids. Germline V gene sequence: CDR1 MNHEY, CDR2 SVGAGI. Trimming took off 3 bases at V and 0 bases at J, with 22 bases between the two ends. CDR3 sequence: CASSYRNPGTYHSTDTQYF. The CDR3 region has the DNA TGTGCCAGCAGTTATCGGAATCCGGGGACCTACCATAGCACAGATACGCAGTATTTT.

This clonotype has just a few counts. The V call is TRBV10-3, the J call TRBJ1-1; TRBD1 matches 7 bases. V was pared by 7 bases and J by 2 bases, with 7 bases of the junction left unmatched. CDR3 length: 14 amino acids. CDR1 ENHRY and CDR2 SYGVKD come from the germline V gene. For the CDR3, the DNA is TGTGCCATCACCCCCCGGGACAGCAACACTGAAGCTTTCTTT. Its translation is CAITPRDSNTEAFF.

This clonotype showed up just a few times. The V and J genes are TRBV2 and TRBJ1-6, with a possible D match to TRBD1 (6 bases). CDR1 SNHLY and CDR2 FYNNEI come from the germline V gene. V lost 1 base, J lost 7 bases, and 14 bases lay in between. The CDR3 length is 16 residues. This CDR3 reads CASSEEGQGLNSPLHF. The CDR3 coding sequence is TGTGCCAGCAGTGAAGAGGGGCAGGGGTTGAATTCACCCCTCCACTTT.

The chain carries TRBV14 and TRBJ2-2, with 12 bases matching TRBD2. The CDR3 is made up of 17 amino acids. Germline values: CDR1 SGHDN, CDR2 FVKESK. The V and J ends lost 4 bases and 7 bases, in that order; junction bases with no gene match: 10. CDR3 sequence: CASSLRLAGVTVGELFF. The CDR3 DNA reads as TGTGCCAGCAGCCTCCGACTAGCGGGAGTAACCGTCGGGGAGCTGTTTTTT.

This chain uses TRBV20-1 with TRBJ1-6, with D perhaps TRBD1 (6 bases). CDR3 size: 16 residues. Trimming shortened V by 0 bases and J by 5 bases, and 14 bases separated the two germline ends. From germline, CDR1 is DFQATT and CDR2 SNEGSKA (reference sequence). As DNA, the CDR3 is TGCAGTGCTAGAGATGTGACGGGACAACATAATTCACCCCTCCACTTT. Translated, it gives CSARDVTGQHNSPLHF.

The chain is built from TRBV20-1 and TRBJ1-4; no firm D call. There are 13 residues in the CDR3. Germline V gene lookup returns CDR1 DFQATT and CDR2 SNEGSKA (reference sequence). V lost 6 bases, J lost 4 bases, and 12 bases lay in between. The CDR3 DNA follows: TGCAGTGCCAGTGCGGGCCGTAATGAAAAACTGTTTTTT. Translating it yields CSASAGRNEKLFF.

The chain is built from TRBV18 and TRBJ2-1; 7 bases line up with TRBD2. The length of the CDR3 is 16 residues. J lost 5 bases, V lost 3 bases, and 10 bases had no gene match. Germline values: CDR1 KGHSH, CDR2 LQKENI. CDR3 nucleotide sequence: TGTGCCAGCTCACCGTGGTCGGGCGGGGGAGACAATGAGCAGTTCTTC. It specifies CASSPWSGGGDNEQFF. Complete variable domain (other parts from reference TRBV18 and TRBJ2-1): NAGVMQNPRHLVRRRGQEARLRCSPMKGHSHVYWYRQLPEEGLKFMVYLQKENIIDESGMPKERFSAEFPKEGPSILRIQQVVRGDSAAYFCASSPWSGGGDNEQFFGPGTRLTVL.

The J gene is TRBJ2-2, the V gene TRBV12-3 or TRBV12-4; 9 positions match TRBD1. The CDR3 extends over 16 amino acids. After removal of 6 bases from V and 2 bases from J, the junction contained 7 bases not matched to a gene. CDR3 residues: CASSEPGQGNTGELFF. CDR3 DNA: TGTGCCAGCAGCGAACCGGGACAGGGAAACACCGGGGAGCTGTTTTTT.

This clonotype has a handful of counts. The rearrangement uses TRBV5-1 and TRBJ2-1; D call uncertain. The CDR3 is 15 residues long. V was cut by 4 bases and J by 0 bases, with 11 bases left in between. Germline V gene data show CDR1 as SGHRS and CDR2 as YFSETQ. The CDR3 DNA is TGCGCCAGCAGCCAGGAAAGTAGCTCCTACAATGAGCAGTTCTTC. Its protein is CASSQESSSYNEQFF.

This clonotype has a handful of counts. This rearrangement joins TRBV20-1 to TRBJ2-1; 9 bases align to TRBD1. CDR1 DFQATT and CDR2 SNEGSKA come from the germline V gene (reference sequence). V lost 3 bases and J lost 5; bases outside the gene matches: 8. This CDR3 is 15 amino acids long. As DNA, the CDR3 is TGCAGTGCTAGGAAGGGACAGGGAGGTGACAATGAGCAGTTCTTC. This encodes CSARKGQGGDNEQFF.

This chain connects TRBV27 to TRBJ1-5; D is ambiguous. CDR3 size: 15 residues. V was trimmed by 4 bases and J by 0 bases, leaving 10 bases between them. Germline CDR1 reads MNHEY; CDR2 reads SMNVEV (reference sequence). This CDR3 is CASSWTGSSNQPQHF. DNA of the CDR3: TGTGCCAGCAGTTGGACGGGTTCTAGCAATCAGCCCCAGCATTTT.

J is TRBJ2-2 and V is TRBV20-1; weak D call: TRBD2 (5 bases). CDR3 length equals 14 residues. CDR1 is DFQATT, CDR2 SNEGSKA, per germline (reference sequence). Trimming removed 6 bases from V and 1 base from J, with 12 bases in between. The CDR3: CSAEGLRNTGELFF. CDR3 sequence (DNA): TGCAGTGCCGAGGGTCTTCGGAACACCGGGGAGCTGTTTTTT.

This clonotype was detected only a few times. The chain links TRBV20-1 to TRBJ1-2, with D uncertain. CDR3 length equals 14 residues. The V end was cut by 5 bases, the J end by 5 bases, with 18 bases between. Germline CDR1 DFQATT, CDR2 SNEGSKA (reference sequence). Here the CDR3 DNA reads TGCAGTGCTCCGAAGGGAGGAAGCGGTTATGGCTACACCTTC. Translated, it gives CSAPKGGSGYGYTF.

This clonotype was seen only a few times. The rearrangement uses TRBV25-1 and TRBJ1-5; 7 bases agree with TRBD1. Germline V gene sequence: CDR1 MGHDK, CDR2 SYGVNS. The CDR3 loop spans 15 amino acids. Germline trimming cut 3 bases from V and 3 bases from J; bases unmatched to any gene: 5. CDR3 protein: CASSDFRGDNQPQHF. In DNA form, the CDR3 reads TGTGCCAGCAGTGATTTCAGGGGGGACAATCAGCCCCAGCATTTT. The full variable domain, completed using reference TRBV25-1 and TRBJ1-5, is EADIYQTPRYLVIGTGKKITLECSQTMGHDKMYWYQQDPGMELHLIHYSYGVNSTEKGDLSSESTVSRIRTEHFPLTLESARPSHTSQYLCASSDFRGDNQPQHFGDGTRLSIL.

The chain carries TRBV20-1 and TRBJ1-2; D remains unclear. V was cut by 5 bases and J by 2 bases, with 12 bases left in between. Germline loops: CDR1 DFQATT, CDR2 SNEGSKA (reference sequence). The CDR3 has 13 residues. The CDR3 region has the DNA TGCAGTGCTGGAGCGTCGGAGAACTATGGCTACACCTTC. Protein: CSAGASENYGYTF.

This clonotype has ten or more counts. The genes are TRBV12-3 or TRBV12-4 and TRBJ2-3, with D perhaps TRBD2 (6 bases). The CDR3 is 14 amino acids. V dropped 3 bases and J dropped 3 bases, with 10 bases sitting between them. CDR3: CASSFFGGTDTQYF. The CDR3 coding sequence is TGTGCCAGCAGTTTCTTCGGGGGTACAGATACGCAGTATTTT.

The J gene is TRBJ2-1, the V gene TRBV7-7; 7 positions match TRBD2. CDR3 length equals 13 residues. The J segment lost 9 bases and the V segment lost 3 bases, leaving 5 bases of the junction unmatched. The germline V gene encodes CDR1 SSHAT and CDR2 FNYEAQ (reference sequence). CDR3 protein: CASSLGREGEQFF. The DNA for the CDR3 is TGTGCCAGCAGCTTGGGGAGGGAGGGTGAGCAGTTCTTC.

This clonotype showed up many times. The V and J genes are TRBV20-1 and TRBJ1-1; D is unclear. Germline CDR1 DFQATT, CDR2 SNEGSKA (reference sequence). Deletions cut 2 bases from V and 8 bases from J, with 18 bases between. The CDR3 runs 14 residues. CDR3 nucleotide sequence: TGCAGTGCTAGACCCCTCGGCCCTGGGTCGGAAGCTTTCTTT. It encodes CSARPLGPGSEAFF.